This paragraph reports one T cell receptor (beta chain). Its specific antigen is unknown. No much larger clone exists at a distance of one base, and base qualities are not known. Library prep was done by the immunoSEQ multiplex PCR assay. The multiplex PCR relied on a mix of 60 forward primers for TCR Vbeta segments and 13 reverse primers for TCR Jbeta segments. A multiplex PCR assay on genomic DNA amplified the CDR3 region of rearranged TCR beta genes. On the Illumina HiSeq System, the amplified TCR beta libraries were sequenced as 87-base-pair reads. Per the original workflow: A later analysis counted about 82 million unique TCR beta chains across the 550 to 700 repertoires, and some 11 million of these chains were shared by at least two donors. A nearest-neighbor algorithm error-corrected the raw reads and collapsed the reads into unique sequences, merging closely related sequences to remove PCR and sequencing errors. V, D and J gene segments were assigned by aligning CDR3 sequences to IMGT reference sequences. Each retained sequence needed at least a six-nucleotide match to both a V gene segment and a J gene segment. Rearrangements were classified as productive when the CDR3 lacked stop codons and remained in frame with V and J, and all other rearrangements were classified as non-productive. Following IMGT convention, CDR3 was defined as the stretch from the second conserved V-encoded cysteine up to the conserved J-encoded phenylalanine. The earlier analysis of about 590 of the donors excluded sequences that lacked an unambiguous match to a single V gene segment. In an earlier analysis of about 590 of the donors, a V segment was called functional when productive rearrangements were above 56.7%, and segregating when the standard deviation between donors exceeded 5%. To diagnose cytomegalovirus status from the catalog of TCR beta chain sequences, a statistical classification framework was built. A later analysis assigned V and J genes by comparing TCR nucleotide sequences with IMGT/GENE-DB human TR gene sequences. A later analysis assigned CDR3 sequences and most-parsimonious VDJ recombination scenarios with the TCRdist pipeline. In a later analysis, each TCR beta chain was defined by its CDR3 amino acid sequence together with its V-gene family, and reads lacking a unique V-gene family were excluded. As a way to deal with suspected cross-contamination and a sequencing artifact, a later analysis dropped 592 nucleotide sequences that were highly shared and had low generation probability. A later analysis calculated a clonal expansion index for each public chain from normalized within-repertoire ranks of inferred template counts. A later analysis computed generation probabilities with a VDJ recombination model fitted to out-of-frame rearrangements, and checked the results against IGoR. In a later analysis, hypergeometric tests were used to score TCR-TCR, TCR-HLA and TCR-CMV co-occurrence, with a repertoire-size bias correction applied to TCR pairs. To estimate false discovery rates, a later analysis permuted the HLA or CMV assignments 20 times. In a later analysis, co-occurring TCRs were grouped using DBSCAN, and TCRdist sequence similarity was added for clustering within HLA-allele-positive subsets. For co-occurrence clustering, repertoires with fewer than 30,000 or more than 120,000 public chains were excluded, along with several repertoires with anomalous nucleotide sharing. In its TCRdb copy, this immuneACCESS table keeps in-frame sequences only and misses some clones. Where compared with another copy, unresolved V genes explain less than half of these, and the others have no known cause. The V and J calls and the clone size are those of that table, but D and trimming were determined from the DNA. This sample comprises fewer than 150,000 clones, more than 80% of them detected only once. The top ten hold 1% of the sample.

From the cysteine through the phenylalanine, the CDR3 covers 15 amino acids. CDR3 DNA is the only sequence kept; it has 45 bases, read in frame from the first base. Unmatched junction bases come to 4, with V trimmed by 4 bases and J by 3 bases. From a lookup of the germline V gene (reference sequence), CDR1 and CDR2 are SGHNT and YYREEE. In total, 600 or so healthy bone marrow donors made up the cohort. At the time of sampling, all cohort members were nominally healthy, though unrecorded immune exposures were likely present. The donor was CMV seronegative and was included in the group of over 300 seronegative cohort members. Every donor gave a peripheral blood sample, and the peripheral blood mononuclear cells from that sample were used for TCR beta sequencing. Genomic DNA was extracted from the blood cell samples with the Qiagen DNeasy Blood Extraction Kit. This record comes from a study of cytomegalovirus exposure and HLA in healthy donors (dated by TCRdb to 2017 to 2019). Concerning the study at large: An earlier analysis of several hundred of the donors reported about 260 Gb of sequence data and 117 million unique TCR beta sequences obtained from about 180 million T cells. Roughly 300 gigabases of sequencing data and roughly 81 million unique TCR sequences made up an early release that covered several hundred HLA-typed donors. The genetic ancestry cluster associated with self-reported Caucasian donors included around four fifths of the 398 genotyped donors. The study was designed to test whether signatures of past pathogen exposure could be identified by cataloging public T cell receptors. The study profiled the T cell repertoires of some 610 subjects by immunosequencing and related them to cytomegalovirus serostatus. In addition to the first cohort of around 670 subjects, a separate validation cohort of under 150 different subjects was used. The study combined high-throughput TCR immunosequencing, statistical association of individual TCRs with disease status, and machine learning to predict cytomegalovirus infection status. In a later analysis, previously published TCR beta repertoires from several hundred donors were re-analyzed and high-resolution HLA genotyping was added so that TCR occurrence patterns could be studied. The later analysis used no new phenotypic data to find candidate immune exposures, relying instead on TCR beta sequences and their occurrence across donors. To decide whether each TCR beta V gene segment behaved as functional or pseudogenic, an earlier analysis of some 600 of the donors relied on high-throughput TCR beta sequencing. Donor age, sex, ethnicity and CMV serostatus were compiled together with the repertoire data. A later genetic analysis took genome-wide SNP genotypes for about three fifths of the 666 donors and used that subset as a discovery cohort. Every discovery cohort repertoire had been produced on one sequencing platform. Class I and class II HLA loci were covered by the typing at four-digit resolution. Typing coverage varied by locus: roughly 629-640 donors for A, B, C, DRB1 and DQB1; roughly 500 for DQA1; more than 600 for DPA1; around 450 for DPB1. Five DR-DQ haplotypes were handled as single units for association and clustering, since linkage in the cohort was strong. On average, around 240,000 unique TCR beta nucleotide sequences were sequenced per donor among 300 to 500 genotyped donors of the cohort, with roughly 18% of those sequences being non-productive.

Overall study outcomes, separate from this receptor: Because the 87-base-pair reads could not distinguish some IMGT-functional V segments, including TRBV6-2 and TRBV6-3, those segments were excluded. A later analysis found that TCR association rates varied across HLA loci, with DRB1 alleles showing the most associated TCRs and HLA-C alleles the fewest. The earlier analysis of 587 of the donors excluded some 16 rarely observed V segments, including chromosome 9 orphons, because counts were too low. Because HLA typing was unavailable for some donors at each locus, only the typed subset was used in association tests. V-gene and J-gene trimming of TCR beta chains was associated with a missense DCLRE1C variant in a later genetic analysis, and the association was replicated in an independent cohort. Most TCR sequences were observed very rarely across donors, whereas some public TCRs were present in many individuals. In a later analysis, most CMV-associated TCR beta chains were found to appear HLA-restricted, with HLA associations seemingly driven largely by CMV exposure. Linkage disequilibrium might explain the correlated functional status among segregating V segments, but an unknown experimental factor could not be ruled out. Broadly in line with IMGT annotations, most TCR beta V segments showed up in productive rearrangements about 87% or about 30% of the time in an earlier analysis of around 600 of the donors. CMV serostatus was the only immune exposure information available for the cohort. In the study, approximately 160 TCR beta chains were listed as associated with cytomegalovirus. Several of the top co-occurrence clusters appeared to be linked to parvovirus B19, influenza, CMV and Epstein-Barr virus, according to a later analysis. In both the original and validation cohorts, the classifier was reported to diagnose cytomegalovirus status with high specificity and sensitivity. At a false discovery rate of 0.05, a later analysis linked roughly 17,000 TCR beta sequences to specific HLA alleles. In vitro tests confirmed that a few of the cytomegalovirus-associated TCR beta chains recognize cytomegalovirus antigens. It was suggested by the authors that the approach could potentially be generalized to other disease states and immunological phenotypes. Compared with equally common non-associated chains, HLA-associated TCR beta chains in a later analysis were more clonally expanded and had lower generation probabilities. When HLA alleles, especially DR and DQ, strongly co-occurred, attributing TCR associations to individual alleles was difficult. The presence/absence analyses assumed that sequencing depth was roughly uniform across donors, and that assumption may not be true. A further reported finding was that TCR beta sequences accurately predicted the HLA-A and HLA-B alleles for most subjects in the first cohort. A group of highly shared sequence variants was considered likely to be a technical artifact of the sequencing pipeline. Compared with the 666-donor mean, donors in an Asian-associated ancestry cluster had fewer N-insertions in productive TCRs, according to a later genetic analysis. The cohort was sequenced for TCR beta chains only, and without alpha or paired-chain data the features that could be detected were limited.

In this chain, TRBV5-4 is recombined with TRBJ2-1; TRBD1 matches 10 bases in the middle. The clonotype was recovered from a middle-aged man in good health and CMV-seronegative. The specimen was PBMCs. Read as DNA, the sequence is TGTGCCAGCAGCATGGGACAGGGGAGCTACAATGAGCAGTTCTTC. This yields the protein CASSMGQGSYNEQFF.